This T cell receptor beta chain was observed in a study of beta chain features in type 1 diabetes. The isolated RNA, all of it, was reverse transcribed, so expressed TCRB transcripts were what got sequenced. The assay was immunoSEQ multiplex PCR, and TCRdb's table has in-frame clones only and misses some. The sample gives roughly 150,000 clones, roughly 9% of which show up once; about 0.7% is in the top ten. A word on this clone: What it binds is not known.

Study-level results: For cells with high TCR expression, cDNA sequencing could yield over-representation. Moderate but significant shortening of TCRB CDR3s was recorded in all four CD4+ subsets from Type 1 diabetes patients. There were fewer insertions and more deletions at the VDJ junctions of type 1 diabetes patients.

The CDR3 length is 17 residues. With V trimmed by 4 bases and J by 4 bases, 6 bases remained unmatched. Germline assignment: CDR1 SGHDN and CDR2 FVKESK. V is TRBV14 and J is TRBJ2-1, with 14 bases aligning to TRBD2. The receptor's source is a woman under 40 with type 1 diabetes. What was sequenced was central memory CD4+ T cells from blood. The CDR3 loop is CASSPGTSGSMYNEQFF. The CDR3, as DNA: TGTGCCAGCAGCCCCGGGACTAGCGGGAGTATGTACAATGAGCAGTTCTTC.